This T cell receptor beta chain was captured by sequencing in a study of blood T cells in healthy people across ages. Alongside a J-beta primer mix, a sample-barcoded 5' primer served in a second PCR lasting roughly 6 to 11 cycles. MiXCR, applied by TCRdb to the 5' RACE reads, yields one record per CDR3 protein. The data hold roughly 500,000 distinct CDR3 sequences, with 27% observed a single time. V shed 8 bases, J shed 5 bases, and the junction held 6 bases outside the gene matches. CDR1 SGHVS and CDR2 FQNEAQ come from the germline V gene. This CDR3 contains 14 residues. The source material was blood. This chain joins TRBV7-8 and TRBJ2-3; 11 nucleotides agree with TRBD2. This TCR derives from a woman in her 70s in good health. CDR3: CASASGGLGDTQYF. CDR3 coding DNA: TGTGCCAGCGCTAGCGGGGGGCTGGGAGATACGCAGTATTTT.